Listed below are T cell receptor beta chains from one sample, sequenced in a study of T cell responses to AZD1222 COVID-19 vaccine. Sequenced by immunoSEQ multiplex PCR; TCRdb stores in-frame clones only, minus some. The repertoire consists of 150,000 to 200,000 clones, with roughly 92% occurring once and the leading ten covering about 9.4%. The sequencing here drew on peripheral blood, taken on day 0 of AZD1222 vaccination. The receptors come from an adult in good health. CDR3s leave out the opening cysteine and the closing phenylalanine or tryptophan.

CDR3aa,j_gene,v_gene
ASSPHLGPVRNTEAF,TRBJ1-1,TRBV3-1/TRBV3-2
ASSRKLTGGTEAF,TRBJ1-1,TRBV3-1/TRBV3-2
ASSPRPRGEAF,TRBJ1-1,TRBV14
ASSTTSMARVVGYT,TRBJ1-2,TRBV19
ASSLEQYTEAF,TRBJ1-1,TRBV5-6
ASSEGTGAGELF,TRBJ2-2,TRBV2
ASRKGGTDSPPQH,TRBJ1-5,TRBV27
ASSLGAGGLYNSPLH,TRBJ1-6,TRBV27
ASSPPGTGGADYGYT,TRBJ1-2,TRBV6-6
ASSATTSTDTQY,TRBJ2-3,TRBV19
ASSQEMRRGSGYT,TRBJ1-2,TRBV14
ASSPGGRAETQY,TRBJ2-5,TRBV9
ASSQQGASYEQY,TRBJ2-7,TRBV27
ASSGGGTNTEAF,TRBJ1-1,TRBV28
ASSPYVREEAF,TRBJ1-1,TRBV18
ASSYSREYTEAF,TRBJ1-1,TRBV6-6
ASSRDQGEDTQY,TRBJ2-3,TRBV6-2/TRBV6-3
ASSQSPVWVESAQY,TRBJ2-3,TRBV14
ASSITGSNQPQH,TRBJ1-5,TRBV19
SVELGVTGNTIY,TRBJ1-3,TRBV29-1
ASSQDTVNTEAF,TRBJ1-1,TRBV3-1/TRBV3-2
ASSYRQGSNQPQH,TRBJ1-5,TRBV6-6
ASNQPPDTQY,TRBJ2-3,TRBV2
AWSVGQSRNTEAF,TRBJ1-1,TRBV30
ASSQERLGQRNQPQH,TRBJ1-5,TRBV4-1
ASSNPEEGLGGYT,TRBJ1-2,TRBV7-9
ACDGANEKLF,TRBJ1-4,TRBV30
ASSPGQGAVGYT,TRBJ1-2,TRBV28
AITDGAGSYGYT,TRBJ1-2,TRBV10-3
ASNRDSNTEAF,TRBJ1-1,TRBV12-3/TRBV12-4
ASSAYGTGLGDTEAF,TRBJ1-1,TRBV19
ASTETASSYNEQF,TRBJ2-1,TRBV5-1
ASSRPSGTSLGNEQF,TRBJ2-1,TRBV4-2
ASSGGLAGDQETQY,TRBJ2-5,TRBV5-1
ASSRPGAADGYT,TRBJ1-2,TRBV27
ASSFRDRVYNEQF,TRBJ2-1,TRBV7-9
ASSIVGERGNQPQH,TRBJ1-5,TRBV19
ASAKGQGTSTDTQY,TRBJ2-3,TRBV2
ASSYTQGTGTEAF,TRBJ1-1,TRBV6-5
ASSYSGTSGANVLT,TRBJ2-6,TRBV6-5
ASSRLTGGGEKYGYT,TRBJ1-2,TRBV27
ALRGENYGYT,TRBJ1-2,TRBV7-2
ASSIVTGGADTQY,TRBJ2-3,TRBV19
ASRSHRVVSYT,TRBJ1-2,TRBV27
ASSLEARNEKLF,TRBJ1-4,TRBV5-4
ASSRHSGAEVGGYT,TRBJ1-2,TRBV3-1/TRBV3-2
SVETYSIEQF,TRBJ2-1,TRBV29-1
ASSIQVSTDTQY,TRBJ2-3,TRBV6-5
ASSVGGQPSSYEQY,TRBJ2-7,TRBV9
ASSGMTGIQNGANVLT,TRBJ2-6,TRBV9
SVEDRTATDTQY,TRBJ2-3,TRBV29-1
ASSPLSGLAGGTGELF,TRBJ2-2,TRBV28
ASSIGTGRGNAYEQY,TRBJ2-7,TRBV19
ASTNNGQVNTEAF,TRBJ1-1,TRBV11-2
ASSLMQETQY,TRBJ2-5,TRBV6-5
ASSPGLAGRAYEQY,TRBJ2-7,TRBV4-1
ASSMGGGGNQPQH,TRBJ1-5,TRBV19
ATGPGQGHQPQH,TRBJ1-5,TRBV24-1
ATGPGGSTEAF,TRBJ1-1,TRBV27
AWSVKTRSEKLF,TRBJ1-4,TRBV30